This T cell receptor (beta chain) was recovered during a study of human T cells and chemical hapten exposure. Study at large: Upper-back patches of 0.01% DPC were read at 6 days. Recorded diagnoses among the mostly female patients were alopecia areata, totalis or universalis.

The sample's time point: patch test 1, 2 weeks after DPC sensitization. Described treatment: therapeutic diphenylcyclopropenone sensitization with weekly scalp DPC. The study enrolled 18 to 70-year-old alopecia patients suitable for DPC. TCRdb reanalysed the RACE reads using MiXCR and keeps one entry per CDR3 protein. The sample records about 360,000 distinct CDR3 sequences, roughly 4.8% being singletons. At least ten counts were recorded for this clonotype. The antigen is not known. Points from the study as a whole: There was alopecia in the donors, so their immune response may differ from that of healthy people.

V dropped 1 base and J dropped 1 base, with 5 bases sitting between them. The CDR3 totals 14 residues. Germline V gene data show CDR1 as KGHDR and CDR2 as SFDVKD. This clonotype was obtained from a woman aged 50 to 60 with alopecia areata. Some clones in this sample may be carry-over from other donors' samples. The chain links TRBV24-1 to TRBJ2-3; D is unresolved. This specimen consisted of whole blood, obtained in connection with sensitization to the hapten diphenylcyclopropenone (DPC). The CDR3: CATSDFPRTDTQYF. Here the CDR3 DNA reads TGTGCCACCAGTGATTTCCCCCGCACAGATACGCAGTATTTT.